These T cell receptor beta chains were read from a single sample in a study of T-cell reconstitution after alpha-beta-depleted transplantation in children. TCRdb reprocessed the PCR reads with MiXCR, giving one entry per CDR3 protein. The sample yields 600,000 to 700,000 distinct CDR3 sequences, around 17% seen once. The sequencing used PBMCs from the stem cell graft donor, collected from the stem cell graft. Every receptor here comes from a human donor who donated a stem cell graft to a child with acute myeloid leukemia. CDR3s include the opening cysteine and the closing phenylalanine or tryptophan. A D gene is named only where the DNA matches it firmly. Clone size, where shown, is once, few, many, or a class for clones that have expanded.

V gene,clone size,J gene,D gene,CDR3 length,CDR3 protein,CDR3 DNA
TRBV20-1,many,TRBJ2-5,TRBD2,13,CSASPGGEETQYF,TGCAGTGCTAGTCCCGGGGGGGAAGAGACCCAGTACTTC
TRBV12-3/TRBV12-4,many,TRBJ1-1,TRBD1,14,CASSLRQGYTEAFF,TGTGCCAGCAGTCTCAGACAGGGCTACACTGAAGCTTTCTTT
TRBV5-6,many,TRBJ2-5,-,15,CASRPEWGATETQYF,TGTGCCAGCAGACCCGAGTGGGGGGCCACAGAGACCCAGTACTTC
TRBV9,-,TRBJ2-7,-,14,CASSAGGRDYEQYF,TGTGCCAGCAGCGCCGGGGGTAGAGACTACGAGCAGTACTTC
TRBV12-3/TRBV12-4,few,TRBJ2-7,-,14,CASSLITASREQYF,TGTGCCAGCAGTTTAATCACGGCGTCCCGCGAGCAGTACTTC
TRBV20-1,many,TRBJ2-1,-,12,CSASLTGNEQFF,TGCAGTGCTAGCCTGACGGGGAATGAGCAGTTCTTC
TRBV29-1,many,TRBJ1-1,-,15,CSPRSQAAGSTEAFF,TGCAGCCCTCGTTCGCAGGCGGCAGGGTCCACTGAAGCTTTCTTT
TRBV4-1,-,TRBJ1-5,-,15,CASSHNRDSNQPQHF,TGCGCCAGCAGCCATAACCGGGACAGCAATCAGCCCCAGCATTTT
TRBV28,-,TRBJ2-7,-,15,CASSLISSGANEQYF,TGTGCCAGCAGTTTAATATCATCGGGGGCAAACGAGCAGTACTTC
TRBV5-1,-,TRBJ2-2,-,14,CASSSAGQRGELFF,TGCGCCAGCAGCTCGGCCGGGCAACGCGGGGAGCTGTTTTTT
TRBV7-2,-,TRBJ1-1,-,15,CASSLVRMENTEAFF,TGTGCCAGCAGCTTAGTTCGGATGGAGAACACTGAAGCTTTCTTT
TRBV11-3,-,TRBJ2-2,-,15,CASSFSQSNTGELFF,TGTGCCAGCAGCTTCTCACAGTCGAACACCGGGGAGCTGTTTTTT
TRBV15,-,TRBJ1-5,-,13,CATSPQGGQPQHF,TGTGCCACCAGCCCACAGGGTGGGCAGCCCCAGCATTTT
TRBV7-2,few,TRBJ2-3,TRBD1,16,CASSLGDRSFTDTQYF,TGTGCCAGCAGCTTAGGGGACAGGTCATTCACAGATACGCAGTATTTT
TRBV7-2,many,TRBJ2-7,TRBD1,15,CASSLAAGGWDEQYF,TGTGCCAGCAGCTTAGCGGCAGGGGGCTGGGACGAGCAGTACTTC
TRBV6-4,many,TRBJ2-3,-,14,CASSGGPEADTQYF,TGTGCCAGCAGTGGGGGGCCGGAGGCAGATACGCAGTATTTT
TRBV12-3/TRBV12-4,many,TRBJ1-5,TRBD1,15,CASSWTGVSNQPQHF,TGTGCCAGCAGTTGGACAGGGGTCAGCAATCAGCCCCAGCATTTT
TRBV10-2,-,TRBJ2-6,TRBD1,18,CASNNAGGAISGANVLTF,TGCGCCAGCAATAATGCAGGGGGCGCGATCTCTGGGGCCAACGTCCTGACTTTC